The T cell receptor beta chain described here comes from a study of vaccination and CD4 T cells after COVID-19. This clonotype is labeled medium-sized. What it binds is not known. Germline V gene data show CDR1 as MNHNS and CDR2 as SASEGT. The CDR3 runs to 16 residues. Trimming took 6 bases from V and 6 from J; bases not matched to a gene: 15. Treatment described: roughly 10-day PBMC culture with coronavirus spike peptide pools or control peptides (ViraFEST assay). PBMC cultures, at approximately 2 million cells per well, received 8 to 10 IU/ml IL-2 and roughly 9.6 ug/ml peptide pools. Sequencing of the DNA from cultured CD4+ T cells was carried out with the Oncomine TCR Beta short-read assay. TCRdb re-called the PCR reads with MiXCR, one entry per CDR3 protein. The repertoire consists of approximately 15,000 distinct CDR3 sequences, with 40% to 60% occurring once and the leading ten covering about 9.4%.

This specimen was CD4+ T cells from blood, cultured in vitro, taken before SARS-CoV-2 vaccination. The clonotype comes from a human donor who had recovered from COVID-19. The J gene is TRBJ1-1, the V gene TRBV6-1, with 8 bases fitting TRBD1. CDR3: CASSLGQGRFSSEAFF. Here the CDR3 DNA reads TGTGCCAGCAGCCTAGGACAGGGTCGGTTTAGCTCTGAAGCTTTCTTT.